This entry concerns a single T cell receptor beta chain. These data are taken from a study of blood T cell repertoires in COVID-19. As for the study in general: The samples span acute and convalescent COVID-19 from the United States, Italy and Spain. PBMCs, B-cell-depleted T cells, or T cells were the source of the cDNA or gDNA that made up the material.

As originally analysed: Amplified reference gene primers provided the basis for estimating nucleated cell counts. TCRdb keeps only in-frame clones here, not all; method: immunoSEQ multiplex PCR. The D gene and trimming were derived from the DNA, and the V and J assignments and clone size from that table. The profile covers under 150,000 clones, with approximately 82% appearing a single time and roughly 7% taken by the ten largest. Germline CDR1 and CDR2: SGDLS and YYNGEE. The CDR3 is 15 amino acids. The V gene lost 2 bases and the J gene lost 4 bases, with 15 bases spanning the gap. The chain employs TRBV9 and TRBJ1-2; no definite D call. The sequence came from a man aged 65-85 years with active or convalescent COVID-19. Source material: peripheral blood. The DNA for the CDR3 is TGTGCCAGCAGCGTCGGCTGGGGAGAAGGCTATGGCTACACCTTC. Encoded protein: CASSVGWGEGYGYTF.